The subject of this entry is one TCR beta chain. This entry comes from a study of T-cell memory formation after mild COVID-19. The germline V gene encodes CDR1 LNHDA and CDR2 SQIVND (reference sequence). The V end was cut by 5 bases, the J end by 7 bases, with 17 bases between. The CDR3 runs 14 residues. TCR alpha and TCR beta cDNA libraries with sample barcodes and UMIs came from 5'RACE using constant-segment primers. MiXCR, run by TCRdb on the 5' RACE reads, gives a single entry per CDR3 protein. The sample lists over 400,000 distinct CDR3 sequences; under 25% were seen once. This clonotype was obtained from an adult woman who had mild COVID-19 (a few samples of this study predate the infection). Cell type and time point are not known. The V call is TRBV19, the J call TRBJ1-1, with D tentatively TRBD1 (6 bases). Material for sequencing was PBMCs or a T cell subset sorted from them (not recorded which). For the CDR3, the DNA is TGTGCCAGTAGTTTCCACAGGGTCGGGGGTGAAGCTTTCTTT. Translating gives CASSFHRVGGEAFF. The complete variable domain, with remaining parts taken from reference TRBV19 and TRBJ1-1, reads DGGITQSPKYLFRKEGQNVTLSCEQNLNHDAMYWYRQDPGQGLRLIYYSQIVNDFQKGDIAEGYSVSREKKESFPLTVTSAQKNPTAFYLCASSFHRVGGEAFFGQGTRLTVV.